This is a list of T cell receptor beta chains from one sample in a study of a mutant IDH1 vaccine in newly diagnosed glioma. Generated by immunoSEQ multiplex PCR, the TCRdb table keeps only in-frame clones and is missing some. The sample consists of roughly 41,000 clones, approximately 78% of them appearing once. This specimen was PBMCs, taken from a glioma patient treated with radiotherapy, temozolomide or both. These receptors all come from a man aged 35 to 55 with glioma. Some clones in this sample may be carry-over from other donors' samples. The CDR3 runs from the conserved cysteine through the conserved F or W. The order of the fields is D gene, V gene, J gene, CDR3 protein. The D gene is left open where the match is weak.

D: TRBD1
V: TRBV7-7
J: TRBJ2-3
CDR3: CASSRGQGADTQYF

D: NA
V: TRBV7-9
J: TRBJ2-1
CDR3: CASSSPAAGQNNEQFF

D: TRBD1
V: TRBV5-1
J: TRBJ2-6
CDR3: CASRLGQDSGANVLTF

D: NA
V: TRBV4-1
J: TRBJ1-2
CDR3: CASSQDGPGYTF

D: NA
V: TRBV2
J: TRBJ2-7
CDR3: CASSEYGEQYF

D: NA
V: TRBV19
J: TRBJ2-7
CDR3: CASKSPGYVPSHEQYF

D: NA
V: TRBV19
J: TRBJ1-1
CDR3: CASANTGFKDTEAFF

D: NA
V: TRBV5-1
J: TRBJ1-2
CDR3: CASSLVGGGYTF

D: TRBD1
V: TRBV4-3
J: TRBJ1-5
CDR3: CASSLDRGSNQPQHF

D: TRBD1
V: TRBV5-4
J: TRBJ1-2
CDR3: CASSLPQGAGGYTF

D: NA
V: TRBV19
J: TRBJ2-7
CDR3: CASSSRPTYEQYF

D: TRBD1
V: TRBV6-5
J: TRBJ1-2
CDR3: CASSPGQGHGYTF

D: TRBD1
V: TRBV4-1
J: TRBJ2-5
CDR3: CASSHPGTGQETQYF

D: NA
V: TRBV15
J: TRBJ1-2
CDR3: CATSRVGASPYGYTF

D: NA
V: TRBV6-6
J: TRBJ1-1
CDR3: CASSPEGSYTEAFF

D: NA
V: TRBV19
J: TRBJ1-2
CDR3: CASSSPDLYGYTF

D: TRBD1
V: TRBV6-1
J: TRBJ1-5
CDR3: CASNRGGDSNQPQHF

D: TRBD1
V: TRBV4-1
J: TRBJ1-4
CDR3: CASSQDRTTNEKLFF

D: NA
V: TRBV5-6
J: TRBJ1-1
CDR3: CASSFAGGSEAFF

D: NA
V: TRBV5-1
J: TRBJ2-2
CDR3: CASSWARGATGELFF